Listed below are T cell receptor beta chains from one sample, sequenced in a study of PD-1 blockade in classical Hodgkin lymphoma. The data were produced by immunoSEQ multiplex PCR, yet TCRdb's version contains in-frame clones alone and is incomplete. The table has roughly 96,000 clones, 85% to 95% seen once. The sample here was peripheral blood mononuclear cells (PBMCs), taken before the fourth cycle of nivolumab. These receptors were obtained from a human donor with classical Hodgkin lymphoma. The CDR3 runs from the conserved cysteine through the conserved F or W. Clone size is given for some rows only: seen once, a few or many times, or a class if the clone is expanded.

J gene	V gene	CDR3 length	clone size	CDR3 protein
TRBJ2-7	TRBV14	15	-	CASSQAGTGAYEQYF
TRBJ2-7	TRBV4-1	15	-	CASSQGGQRDYEQYF
TRBJ2-4	TRBV5-1	14	few	CASSLARVRDIQYF
TRBJ2-1	TRBV28	17	-	CASSFSVGTGGLDEQFF
TRBJ2-1	TRBV9	15	-	CASSVGATTYNEQFF
TRBJ1-1	TRBV11-2	15	-	CASSLDLARFTEAFF
TRBJ1-1	TRBV28	13	few	CASSPSGPGKAFF
TRBJ2-7	TRBV5-1	11	-	CASSLLDEQYF
TRBJ2-5	TRBV29-1	15	-	CSVETSGRGRETQYF
TRBJ1-2	TRBV6-5	14	-	CASRELTETYGYTF
TRBJ2-3	TRBV10-3	10	-	CATATDTQYF
TRBJ2-4	TRBV6-5	14	-	CASSYSPEVDIQYF
TRBJ2-3	TRBV15	14	-	CATSLRGSTDTQYF
TRBJ2-1	TRBV13	13	-	CASSSGTVNEQFF
TRBJ2-4	TRBV14	13	-	CASSDRGKNIQYF
TRBJ2-3	TRBV28	18	-	CASSEPPPGTSGTDTQYF
TRBJ2-1	TRBV5-6	16	-	CASSLFAGVGWNEQFF
TRBJ2-4	TRBV6-1	13	-	CASSSGRLNIQYF
TRBJ1-4	TRBV10-2	14	-	CASSESWDSEKLFF
TRBJ1-2	TRBV5-6	14	-	CASSLGDRVDGYTF
TRBJ2-7	TRBV7-7	16	-	CASSKYKGPNPLEQYF
TRBJ2-7	TRBV28	12	-	CASSSPSTEQYF
TRBJ2-1	TRBV7-3	17	-	CASSLTSGSSFNNEQFF
TRBJ1-2	TRBV28	15	-	CASSPPRASWDGYTF
TRBJ1-1	TRBV20-1	11	-	CSARINTEAFF
TRBJ2-7	TRBV30	15	-	CAWSVAGAGAYEQYF
TRBJ2-4	TRBV6-1	12	-	CASSRLEDIQYF
TRBJ2-7	TRBV7-9	13	-	CASSLDVIYEQYF
TRBJ2-3	TRBV9	15	-	CASSVVSASTDTQYF
TRBJ1-2	TRBV5-1	12	few	CASSSDLYGYTF
TRBJ2-5	TRBV19	14	-	CASSIMTGGETQYF
TRBJ2-2	TRBV29-1	14	-	CSVSGLWVDGELFF
TRBJ1-1	TRBV19	14	few	CASSMTGRQTEAFF
TRBJ2-4	TRBV30	15	-	CALTTDRQEKNIQYF
TRBJ2-7	TRBV5-1	15	-	CASSPRGEGAYEQYF
TRBJ2-2	TRBV11-2	15	-	CASTPGTKNTGELFF
TRBJ2-3	TRBV28	13	-	CASNSMGPYTQYF
TRBJ1-5	TRBV21-1	16	-	CASSNVSDRVFPPQHF
TRBJ2-7	TRBV5-4	16	once	CASSRIFSGGAYEQYF
TRBJ1-3	TRBV9	16	-	CASSDRSRGSGNTIYF
TRBJ2-2	TRBV6-5	16	-	CASSYGVAENTGELFF
TRBJ2-1	TRBV19	12	-	CASVGRTNEQFF
TRBJ1-5	TRBV21-1	18	-	CASSKKIQTEVSNQPQHF
TRBJ2-7	TRBV14	16	-	CASSQDPGRRYYEQYF
TRBJ2-7	TRBV11-2	14	-	CATATTGPSYEQYF
TRBJ2-2	TRBV28	17	-	CASSLWVLAGGPGELFF
TRBJ2-1	TRBV7-9	14	once	CASSSPGLANEQFF
TRBJ2-1	TRBV4-1	17	-	CASSRVFPAGTYNEQFF
TRBJ2-7	TRBV27	14	-	CASSGGQGSYEQYF